A single T cell receptor beta chain is shown here with its context. Antigen unknown. Each cDNA held unique molecular identifiers, and template switching gave it a universal primer site. MiXCR, applied by TCRdb to the 5' RACE reads, yields one record per CDR3 protein. The sample shows under 900,000 distinct CDR3 sequences, roughly an eighth of them seen only once. The entry originates in a study of identical twins. General study findings and limits: Within cord blood, abundant beta clonotypes carried fewer insertions, but memory repertoires showed no such trend.

In addition, the sample was reused for a study of yellow fever vaccine responses in identical twins.

This clonotype was sampled from a woman aged 18-35 years in good health. The sequencing input was PBMCs.

The CDR3 sequence: CASRPQGIYEQYV. In nucleotides, the CDR3 is TGTGCCAGCAGACCCCAGGGGATCTACGAGCAGTACGTC. This rearrangement joins TRBV6-1 to TRBJ2-7, with a possible D match to TRBD1 (6 bases). Trimming removed 6 bases from V and 3 bases from J, with 12 bases in between. This CDR3 has 13 amino acids. Germline values: CDR1 MNHNS, CDR2 SASEGT.